The 14 T cell receptor beta chains below come from one sample, sequenced in a study of cytomegalovirus exposure and HLA in healthy donors. The primer mix had 60 Vbeta and 13 Jbeta primers. TCRdb's copy holds only in-frame clones and misses some; the assay was immunoSEQ multiplex PCR. In the table there are more than 110,000 clones, about 75% of which are singletons. Sequences were obtained from PBMCs. The receptors stem from a man between 18 and 29 years old in good health and CMV-seronegative.

V is TRBV5-8 and J is TRBJ1-5; 9 bases fit TRBD1. This CDR3 contains 16 residues. V dropped 3 bases and J dropped 0; count of bases not matched to a gene: 4. The germline V gene has CDR1 SGHTS and CDR2 YDEGEE. The CDR3 here is CASSSGTGISNQPQHF. CDR3 nucleotide sequence: TGTGCCAGCAGCTCCGGGACAGGGATTAGCAATCAGCCCCAGCATTTT.

The V gene is TRBV7-9, the J gene TRBJ2-7; D might be TRBD2 (6 bases). Per the germline V gene, CDR1 is SEHNR and CDR2 is FQNEAQ (reference sequence). This CDR3 has 13 amino acids. V gave up 7 bases and J gave up 0 bases, with 10 bases separating them. The CDR3 here is CASMEGRSYEQYF. CDR3 bases: TGTGCCAGCATGGAGGGTCGCTCCTACGAGCAGTACTTC.

The rearrangement links TRBV30 to TRBJ1-4; TRBD1 aligns across 8 bases. V was pared by 2 bases and J by 8 bases, with 10 bases of the junction left unmatched. Looked up from germline, CDR1 is GTSNPN and CDR2 is SVGIG (reference sequence). The length of the CDR3 is 15 residues. The CDR3 DNA sequence: TGTGCCTGGAGTTCACGACAGGGGATCAACGAAAAACTGTTTTTT. Protein sequence: CAWSSRQGINEKLFF.

The chain has TRBV13 and TRBJ2-2, with TRBD1 matching over 9 bases. CDR1 and CDR2 (germline): PRHDT, FYEKMQ (reference sequence). This CDR3 spans 17 amino acids. Trimming cost V 5 bases and J 6 bases; bases outside gene matches: 13. CDR3 sequence (DNA): TGTGCCAGCAGCACTCACAGGGGACAGGGTTTGGCCGGGGAGCTGTTTTTT. It codes for CASSTHRGQGLAGELFF.

This sequence joins TRBV29-1 and TRBJ2-7; 10 positions agree with TRBD2. The V gene's germline CDR1 is SQVTM and CDR2 ANQGSEA. V lost 7 bases, J lost 3 bases, and 0 bases stayed unmatched. The CDR3 sequence is 11 residues long. The CDR3: CSGTSGYEQYF. The CDR3 DNA is TGCAGCGGGACTAGCGGCTACGAGCAGTACTTC.

The chain is built from TRBV28 and TRBJ1-1; maybe TRBD1 (6 bases). V gave up 6 bases and J gave up 0 bases, with 14 bases separating them. CDR1 is MDHEN, CDR2 SYDVKM, per germline. This CDR3 contains 15 residues. The CDR3: CASSLQTGMNTEAFF. The CDR3 DNA reads TGTGCCAGCAGCCTCCAGACAGGAATGAACACTGAAGCTTTCTTT.

This chain joins TRBV5-6 and TRBJ2-1; 14 positions agree with TRBD2. This CDR3 contains 18 residues. The V gene end was trimmed by 3 bases and the J gene end by 8 bases; junction bases not matched to a gene: 13. CDR1 and CDR2 from the germline V gene are SGHDT and YYEEEE. The CDR3 DNA follows: TGTGCCAGCAGCTACGGACTAGCGGGGGGCCTTGTAAAGGATGAGCAGTTCTTC. Translating it yields CASSYGLAGGLVKDEQFF.

The count of this clone is one. The chain couples TRBV28 to TRBJ2-7, with 7 bases that match TRBD1. Trimming cost V 2 bases and J 4 bases; bases outside gene matches: 11. The germline gives CDR1 MDHEN, CDR2 SYDVKM. The length of the CDR3 is 16 residues. This CDR3 reads CASSLVGDSPMYEQYF. CDR3 DNA sequence: TGTGCCAGCAGTTTAGTCGGGGACAGTCCCATGTACGAGCAGTACTTC.

This clone occurred a few times. The gene calls are TRBV2 and TRBJ2-7; D not certain. Germline CDR1 and CDR2: SNHLY and FYNNEI. The CDR3 has 12 residues. With 8 bases removed from V and 2 bases from J, the gap between germline ends came to 10 bases. CDR3 region: CASLSSTYEQYF. The CDR3 nucleotides read TGTGCCAGCCTTAGTTCCACCTACGAGCAGTACTTC. The full variable domain, its missing parts supplied by reference TRBV2 and TRBJ2-7, is EPEVTQTPSHQVTQMGQEVILRCVPISNHLYFYWYRQILGQKVEFLVSFYNNEISEKSEIFDDQFSVERPDGSNFTLKIRSTKLEDSAMYFCASLSSTYEQYFGPGTRLTVT.

The J gene is TRBJ1-5, the V gene TRBV5-6, with D possibly TRBD1 on 6 matching bases. The CDR3 is 14 residues long. The V end was cut by 10 bases, the J end by 6 bases, with 20 bases between. Germline V gives CDR1 SGHDT, CDR2 YYEEEE. CDR3 DNA: TGTGCCTCTAGCGGGGGGGGCGGCGGTCAGCCCCAGCATTTT. Protein product: CASSGGGGGQPQHF. Using reference TRBV5-6 and TRBJ1-5 for the parts outside the CDR3, the full variable domain is DAGVTQSPTHLIKTRGQQVTLRCSPKSGHDTVSWYQQALGQGPQFIFQYYEEEERQRGNFPDRFSGHQFPNYSSELNVNALLLGDSALYLCASSGGGGGQPQHFGDGTRLSIL.

A single count supports this clone. The chain is built from TRBV6-5 and TRBJ2-7; tentative D call: TRBD2 (6 bases). The CDR3 totals 15 residues. Germline CDR1 MNHEY, CDR2 SVGAGI. Trimming removed 8 bases at V and 6 bases at J, with 23 bases between. CDR3 residues: CASGPGRFFGGEQYF. The CDR3 bases are TGTGCCAGCGGCCCTGGGCGGTTTTTCGGGGGCGAGCAGTACTTC.

This clone was observed once. The chain carries TRBV5-1 and TRBJ1-2, with D tentatively TRBD1 (5 bases). Trimming stripped 4 bases from V and 8 bases from J, with 21 bases between. The CDR3 is 15 residues long. The germline CDR1 and CDR2 sequences are SGHRS and YFSETQ. CDR3 amino acids: CASSPIREGPEGYTF. The CDR3 DNA follows: TGCGCCAGCAGCCCGATCCGGGAGGGGCCAGAGGGCTACACCTTC.

This chain uses TRBV6-4 with TRBJ1-1; TRBD1 is a possible D gene (6 bases). The CDR3 is made up of 17 amino acids. The germline V and J ends were trimmed by 6 bases and 1 base, with 21 bases remaining between them. CDR1 and CDR2 (germline): MRHNA, SNTAGT. The CDR3 sequence: CASSARGGAVRNTEAFF. Written as DNA, the CDR3 is TGTGCCAGCAGCGCGAGGGGGGGGGCTGTGCGGAACACTGAAGCTTTCTTT.

The rearrangement links TRBV7-9 to TRBJ2-1; D remains ambiguous. Germline loops: CDR1 SEHNR, CDR2 FQNEAQ (reference sequence). V lost 8 bases to trimming and J lost 5 bases, with 10 bases between them. The CDR3 extends over 12 amino acids. The CDR3 sequence: CASLPRNNEQFF. The DNA of the CDR3 is TGTGCCAGCCTGCCTAGGAACAATGAGCAGTTCTTC.